This T cell receptor (beta chain) was captured by sequencing in a study of T cell responses to AZD1222 COVID-19 vaccine. Study-level findings and limits: Only a handful of AZD1222 recipients, several in all, had baseline seropositivity.

The germline CDR1 and CDR2 sequences are MNHEY and SMNVEV (reference sequence). This CDR3 has 14 amino acids. Trimming stripped 4 bases from V and 1 base from J, with 10 bases between. Assay used: immunoSEQ multiplex PCR; TCRdb lists only in-frame clones, some missing. The repertoire holds roughly 100,000 clones, with 75% to 95% as singletons. On this clone itself: Its antigen is undetermined.

The chain combines TRBV27 with TRBJ1-2; D gene ambiguous. The input for sequencing was peripheral blood, taken on day 0 of AZD1222 vaccination. This receptor was taken from an adult in good health. The CDR3 DNA follows: TGTGCCAGCAGTTCGTTGACGGGTAACTATGGCTACACCTTC. Its protein is CASSSLTGNYGYTF.